Listed here are 28 T cell receptor beta chains from one sample, sequenced in a study of T cells in Graves' hyperthyroidism and ophthalmopathy. Amplification yielded TCR beta CDR3 regions, with RNA transcripts as the source. When the TCR CDR3 underwent first-round RT-PCR, the HTBI primer set was used. From the multiplex PCR reads, TCRdb called clonotypes with MiXCR, one entry per CDR3 protein. The sample lists about 400,000 distinct CDR3 sequences; 14% to 15% were seen once. Sequences were obtained from blood. The receptor set was obtained from a woman in her twenties or thirties with Graves' hyperthyroidism.

This clonotype appeared a few times. A read error may be the cause here, since a much bigger clone is one base away. The genes are TRBV3-1 and TRBJ2-2; D not certain. CDR1 and CDR2 from the germline V gene are LGHDT and YNNKEL (reference sequence). The V and J ends lost 5 bases and 8 bases respectively, with 6 bases between them. The CDR3 loop spans 11 amino acids. CDR3 sequence reads: CASSTDGELFF. CDR3 coding DNA: TGTGCCAGCAGCACCGATGGGGAGCTGTTTTTT.

The sample holds a few counts of this clonotype. The V and J genes are TRBV13 and TRBJ1-4; D possibly corresponds to TRBD1 (6 bases). The germline V gene encodes CDR1 PRHDT and CDR2 FYEKMQ (reference sequence). This CDR3 is 14 amino acids long. Trimming took 4 bases from V and 6 from J, leaving 12 bases between them. CDR3 nucleotides: TGTGCCAGCAGCTCCCCCCAGGGGTATGAAAAACTGTTTTTT. Its translation is CASSSPQGYEKLFF.

The J gene is TRBJ1-2, the V gene TRBV7-3; the match to TRBD1 covers 10 bases. Germline-derived CDR1 and CDR2 are SGHTA and FQGTGA. V dropped 5 bases and J dropped 0; count of bases not matched to a gene: 6. The CDR3 contains 16 residues. CDR3 nucleotides: TGTGCCAGCAGCCTCACGGGACAGGGGACTAACTATGGCTACACCTTC. Translated, it gives CASSLTGQGTNYGYTF.

This sequence joins TRBV7-2 and TRBJ2-1; 10 bases match TRBD2. The CDR3 length is 14 residues. CDR1 and CDR2 (germline): SGHTA, FQGNSA. Trimming at V came to 7 bases and at J to 12 bases, leaving 12 bases not matched to a gene. CDR3 protein: CASTTGLAGEGQFF. CDR3 coding DNA: TGTGCCAGCACCACGGGCCTAGCGGGAGAGGGGCAGTTCTTC.

This clonotype has a count of ten or more. The chain couples TRBV12-3 or TRBV12-4 to TRBJ2-5, with TRBD1 matching 9 bases. The CDR3 extends over 15 amino acids. The V segment lost 6 bases and the J segment 4 bases; nucleotides outside the gene matches: 9. The CDR3 protein is CASSLRGQGVETQYF. As DNA, the CDR3 is TGTGCCAGCAGCTTGCGGGGACAGGGTGTAGAGACCCAGTACTTC.

The chain couples TRBV18 to TRBJ1-6; 8 bases align to TRBD1. The CDR3 is 17 residues long. The trim removed 3 bases at V and 7 bases at J, leaving 11 bases unmatched. CDR1 and CDR2 (germline): KGHSH, LQKENI. As DNA, the CDR3 is TGTGCCAGCTCACCCATAAAATCGGACAGGGTAAATTCACCCCTCCACTTT. Amino acid sequence: CASSPIKSDRVNSPLHF. The full variable domain, with the rest looked up from reference TRBV18 and TRBJ1-6, is NAGVMQNPRHLVRRRGQEARLRCSPMKGHSHVYWYRQLPEEGLKFMVYLQKENIIDESGMPKERFSAEFPKEGPSILRIQQVVRGDSAAYFCASSPIKSDRVNSPLHFGNGTRLTVT.

There are many counts of this clonotype. The junction shows a germline mismatch at one end, possibly a read error. The CDR3: CASSGDSGDQETQYF. DNA of the CDR3: TGTGCGAGCAGTGGGGATAGCGGAGACCAAGAGACCCAGTACTTC. The V call is TRBV2, the J call TRBJ2-5, with D tentatively TRBD2 (6 bases). The germline CDR1 and CDR2 sequences are SNHLY and FYNNEI. The CDR3 has 15 amino acids.

This clonotype was recorded at least ten times. At one end the junction does not follow the germline gene, possibly because of a read error. V and J are TRBV28 and TRBJ2-1, with 9 bases aligning to TRBD1. This CDR3 region has 16 residues. CDR1 is MDHEN and CDR2 is SYDVKM in the germline V gene. CDR3 sequence reads: CTSSSQGARSYNEQFF. DNA of the CDR3: TGTACCAGCAGTTCACAGGGGGCCAGGTCCTACAATGAGCAGTTCTTC.

In its sample, this clonotype was seen many times. This rearrangement joins TRBV20-1 to TRBJ2-3; D uncertain. This CDR3 spans 14 amino acids. Per germline, CDR1 DFQATT and CDR2 SNEGSKA (reference sequence). Trimming pared 1 base from V and 2 bases from J, leaving 10 bases between. The CDR3 DNA sequence: TGCAGTGCTAGAGTGACTGGTAACACAGATACGCAGTATTTT. Protein sequence: CSARVTGNTDTQYF.

Many counts were recorded for this clonotype. The V and J genes are TRBV11-3 and TRBJ2-5; D gene uncertain. Trimming removed 3 bases from V and 2 bases from J, with 16 bases in between. Germline CDR1 reads SGHNT; CDR2 reads YENEEA. This CDR3 is 16 amino acids long. CDR3 nucleotides: TGTGCCAGCAGCTTGGCTAGAAAGGCGATGCAAGAGACCCAGTACTTC. Translating it yields CASSLARKAMQETQYF.

The rearrangement joins TRBV28 to TRBJ2-7; 10 nucleotides align to TRBD2. In germline, CDR1 is MDHEN, CDR2 SYDVKM. Losses at the gene ends were 5 bases for V and 0 bases for J; bases not matched to a gene: 4. The CDR3 runs to 15 residues. CDR3 region: CASSNGLAASYEQYF. The DNA for the CDR3 is TGTGCCAGCAGTAATGGACTAGCGGCCTCCTACGAGCAGTACTTC. The full variable domain, completed using reference TRBV28 and TRBJ2-7, is DVKVTQSSRYLVKRTGEKVFLECVQDMDHENMFWYRQDPGLGLRLIYFSYDVKMKEKGDIPEGYSVSREKKERFSLILESASTNQTSMYLCASSNGLAASYEQYFGPGTRLTVT.

This clonotype was observed many times. The V and J genes are TRBV20-1 and TRBJ2-3; TRBD2 matches 10 bases. Germline-derived CDR1 and CDR2 are DFQATT and SNEGSKA (reference sequence). J lost 5 bases, V lost 5 bases, and 7 bases had no gene match. The CDR3 length is 14 residues. The CDR3 loop reads CSASAGLARDTQYF. As DNA, the CDR3 is TGCAGTGCTTCCGCGGGACTAGCGAGAGATACGCAGTATTTT.

The chain uses TRBV6-1 and TRBJ1-2, with TRBD1 matching over 8 bases. The ends lost 6 bases at V and 4 bases at J; junction bases unmatched: 4. Germline CDR1 MNHNS, CDR2 SASEGT. This CDR3 has 13 amino acids. This CDR3 reads CASRAGGVYGYTF. In DNA form, the CDR3 reads TGTGCCAGCAGGGCAGGGGGCGTCTATGGCTACACCTTC.

This clonotype was seen many times. The chain recombines TRBV6-1 with TRBJ2-7; 8 bases line up with TRBD1. V gave up 6 bases and J gave up 3 bases; unmatched junction bases: 7. The germline gives CDR1 MNHNS, CDR2 SASEGT. The CDR3 is 14 residues long. CDR3 region: CASSLQGELYEQYF. The CDR3, as DNA: TGTGCCAGCAGCCTACAGGGGGAACTCTACGAGCAGTACTTC.

Of note for this clonotype: A much larger clone differs by one base, so this may be a read error. The chain joins TRBV10-3 to TRBJ2-7; 9 nucleotides line up with TRBD1. The germline gives CDR1 ENHRY, CDR2 SYGVKD. CDR3 length: 15 residues. Here the CDR3 reads CAISDGTGTSYELYF. The CDR3 DNA follows: TGTGCCATCAGTGACGGGACAGGGACCTCCTACGAGCTGTACTTC.

This clonotype was detected only a few times. The chain employs TRBV2 and TRBJ2-1, with D unresolved. This CDR3 has 14 amino acids. Trimming pared 7 bases from V and 0 bases from J, leaving 10 bases between. Germline-derived CDR1 and CDR2 are SNHLY and FYNNEI. As DNA, the CDR3 is TGTGCCAGCACTATGGAGACCTCCTACAATGAGCAGTTCTTC. Residues: CASTMETSYNEQFF.

Only a few counts were recorded for this clonotype. This sequence joins TRBV4-1 and TRBJ2-7, with D possibly TRBD1 on 6 matching bases. The germline V gene encodes CDR1 MGHRA and CDR2 YSYEKL. The CDR3 totals 15 residues. Trimming removed 3 bases at V and 7 bases at J, with 19 bases between. CDR3 region: CASSHGGATGSEQYF. The DNA for the CDR3 is TGCGCCAGCAGCCACGGCGGCGCTACAGGGAGTGAGCAGTACTTC.

There are many counts of this clonotype. The chain combines TRBV7-2 with TRBJ1-2; D perhaps matches TRBD1 (5 bases). Germline assignment: CDR1 SGHTA and CDR2 FQGNSA. This CDR3 is 15 amino acids long. V lost 5 bases and J lost 4, with 17 bases in between. The CDR3 nucleotides are TGTGCCAGCAGCGTTTACCGGGGGAGAGGCTATGGCTACACCTTC. Its protein product is CASSVYRGRGYGYTF.

The chain joins TRBV7-8 to TRBJ1-5, with D unresolved. The V and J ends lost 5 bases and 5 bases respectively, with 16 bases between them. CDR1 and CDR2 from the germline V gene are SGHVS and FQNEAQ. The CDR3 has 15 amino acids. The CDR3 region has the DNA TGTGCCAGCAGCCCCCACCCCGGGGATGATCAGCCCCAGCATTTT. Its protein product is CASSPHPGDDQPQHF.

Concerning this clonotype: It may be a read error: a sequence one base away is much more abundant. The rearrangement links TRBV5-1 to TRBJ2-1; 7 bases align to TRBD1. Unmatched junction bases numbered 3, after V lost 0 bases and J lost 3 bases. The CDR3 spans 15 residues. Germline V gives CDR1 SGHRS, CDR2 YFSETQ. DNA of the CDR3: TGCGCCAGCAGCTTGGATGGGACAGACTACAATGAGCAGTTCTTC. Its translation is CASSLDGTDYNEQFF.

This clonotype was picked up many times. The CDR3 DNA reads as TGTGCCAGCAGCTTGAATGGGGACCCCCTGGAAGCTTTCTTT. It encodes CASSLNGDPLEAFF. This rearrangement joins TRBV7-3 to TRBJ1-1, with D possibly TRBD1 on 5 matching bases. This CDR3 has 14 residues. V shed 3 bases and J shed 8 bases, with 16 bases lying between them. Germline assignment: CDR1 SGHTA and CDR2 FQGTGA.

About this clonotype itself: One junction end does not reproduce the germline sequence, and a read error may be involved. The V and J genes are TRBV7-8 and TRBJ1-1; unclear D gene. This CDR3 spans 13 amino acids. Per germline, CDR1 SGHVS and CDR2 FQNEAQ. Here the CDR3 DNA reads TGTGCCTGCAGCTTAGAATTGAACACTGAAGCTTTCTTT. Protein product: CACSLELNTEAFF.

As for this clonotype: Just one base apart from a much larger clone, this may be a read error. The chain is built from TRBV30 and TRBJ2-2; 7 bases are a match to TRBD2. The germline gives CDR1 GTSNPN, CDR2 SVGIG (reference sequence). This CDR3 has 14 residues. For the CDR3, the DNA is TGTGCCTGGAAAGCTAGCGGACTCACCGGGGAGCCGTTTTTT. Protein sequence: CAWKASGLTGEPFF. Drawing the rest from reference TRBV30 and TRBJ2-2, the complete variable domain is SQTIHQWPATLVQPVGSPLSLECTVEGTSNPNLYWYRQAAGRGLQLLFYSVGIGQISSEVPQNLSASRPQDRQFILSSKKLLLSDSGFYLCAWKASGLTGEPFFGEGSRLTVL.

This clonotype appeared a few times. The rearrangement joins TRBV10-3 to TRBJ2-7; D might be TRBD1 or TRBD2, each matching 6 bases. Trimming shortened V by 0 bases and J by 1 base, and 13 bases separated the two germline ends. Germline V lookup: CDR1 ENHRY, CDR2 SYGVKD. This CDR3 region has 16 residues. The CDR3 DNA is TGTGCCATCAGTGAGTCAAGGGGGGACTCTTCCTACGAGCAGTACTTC. This gives the protein CAISESRGDSSYEQYF.

The genes are TRBV2 and TRBJ2-1; D tentatively fits TRBD1 or TRBD2 (7 bases each). Germline CDR1 is SNHLY and CDR2 is FYNNEI. The CDR3 covers 12 residues. The V and J ends lost 7 bases and 15 bases respectively, with 19 bases between them. The CDR3 sequence: CASTRGAGVVFF. CDR3 bases: TGTGCCAGCACCAGGGGGGCGGGAGTAGTGTTCTTC.

The chain recombines TRBV7-9 with TRBJ2-5, with 7 bases fitting TRBD1. Germline V CDR1 and CDR2: SEHNR, FQNEAQ (reference sequence). This CDR3 comprises 11 residues. V was clipped by 3 bases and J by 12 bases; unmatched bases: 4. The CDR3 sequence: CASSFDRAKYF. The CDR3, as DNA: TGTGCCAGCAGCTTTGACAGGGCTAAGTACTTC.

This clonotype has ten or more counts. The V gene is TRBV3-1, the J gene TRBJ1-1; TRBD1 matches 7 bases. The CDR3 has 15 residues. Germline lookup yields CDR1 LGHDT and CDR2 YNNKEL (reference sequence). V dropped 2 bases and J dropped 0; count of bases not matched to a gene: 3. CDR3 sequence: CASSQMGQLNTEAFF. The CDR3 DNA sequence: TGTGCCAGCAGCCAAATGGGACAGTTGAACACTGAAGCTTTCTTT. Filled out from reference TRBV3-1 and TRBJ1-1, the complete variable domain reads DTAVSQTPKYLVTQMGNDKSIKCEQNLGHDTMYWYKQDSKKFLKIMFSYNNKELIINETVPNRFSPKSPDKAHLNLHINSLELGDSAVYFCASSQMGQLNTEAFFGQGTRLTVV.

This clonotype occurred many times. This rearrangement joins TRBV11-1 to TRBJ2-7; D gene ambiguous. Germline V gives CDR1 SGHAT, CDR2 FQDESV (reference sequence). The length of the CDR3 is 15 residues. Trimming removed 1 base at V and 2 bases at J, with 12 bases between. CDR3 residues: CASSLVAVETYEQYF. The CDR3 DNA sequence: TGTGCCAGCAGCTTAGTGGCAGTTGAAACCTACGAGCAGTACTTC.